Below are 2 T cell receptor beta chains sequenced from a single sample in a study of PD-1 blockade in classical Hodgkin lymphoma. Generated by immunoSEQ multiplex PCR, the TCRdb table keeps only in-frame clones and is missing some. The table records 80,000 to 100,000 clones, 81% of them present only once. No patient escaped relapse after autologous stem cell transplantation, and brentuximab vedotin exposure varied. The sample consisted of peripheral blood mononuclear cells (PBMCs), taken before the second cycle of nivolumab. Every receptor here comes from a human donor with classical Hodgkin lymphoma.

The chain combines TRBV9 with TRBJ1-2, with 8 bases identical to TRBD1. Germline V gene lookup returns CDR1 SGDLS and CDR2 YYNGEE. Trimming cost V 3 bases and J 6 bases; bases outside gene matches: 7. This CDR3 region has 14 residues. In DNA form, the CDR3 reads TGTGCCAGCAGCGAGACAGGGGTAGGAGATGGCTACACCTTC. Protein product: CASSETGVGDGYTF.

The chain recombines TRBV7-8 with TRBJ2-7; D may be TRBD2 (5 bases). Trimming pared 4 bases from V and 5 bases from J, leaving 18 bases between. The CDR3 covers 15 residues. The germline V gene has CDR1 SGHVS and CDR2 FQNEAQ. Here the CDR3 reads CASSSRVGLANEQYF. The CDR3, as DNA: TGTGCCAGCAGCTCGCGCGTCGGGCTAGCCAACGAGCAGTACTTC.